These T cell receptor beta chains were read from a single sample in a study of T-cell reconstitution after alpha-beta-depleted transplantation in children. A single record per CDR3 protein comes from TCRdb applying MiXCR to the PCR reads. Of about 830,000 distinct CDR3 sequences detected, roughly 15% appear once; the ten largest clones hold under 6%. Material: PBMCs, mostly from graft donor cells, obtained 360 days after TCRalphabeta/CD19-depleted stem cell transplant. The receptors originated from a male patient younger than 18 who had a stem cell transplant for acute lymphoblastic leukemia, so the T cells may come from the graft donor. Both conserved end residues are part of each CDR3. The D gene is left open where the match is weak. Not every row has a clone size; where given, it reads once, few, many or a size class.

j_call: TRBJ2-5
v_call: TRBV5-1
d_call: .
clone_size: many
cdr3_nt: TGCGCCAGCAGCTTGGATTCAGAAGAGACCCAGTACTTC
cdr3_aa: CASSLDSEETQYF

j_call: TRBJ2-7
v_call: TRBV5-6
d_call: TRBD2
clone_size: many
cdr3_nt: TGTGCCAGCAACCCTAGCGGAACCTACGAGCAGTACTTC
cdr3_aa: CASNPSGTYEQYF

j_call: TRBJ2-4
v_call: TRBV13
d_call: .
clone_size: few
cdr3_nt: TGTGCCAGCAGCTTAATGGGGGCTGGGGCCAAAAACATTCAGTACTTC
cdr3_aa: CASSLMGAGAKNIQYF

j_call: TRBJ2-7
v_call: TRBV5-1
d_call: TRBD2
clone_size: few
cdr3_nt: TGCGCCAGCAGCCGCGATCTAGCGGGAGAGGAGCAGTACTTC
cdr3_aa: CASSRDLAGEEQYF

j_call: TRBJ2-5
v_call: TRBV11-2
d_call: TRBD2
clone_size: .
cdr3_nt: TGTGCCAGCAGCTTAAGGTTCAGCGGGACCCAAGAGACCCAGTACTTC
cdr3_aa: CASSLRFSGTQETQYF

j_call: TRBJ1-2
v_call: TRBV5-1
d_call: .
clone_size: .
cdr3_nt: TGCGCCAGCCGCTATCCGGGGGACTATGGCTACACCTTC
cdr3_aa: CASRYPGDYGYTF

j_call: TRBJ2-1
v_call: TRBV3-1
d_call: .
clone_size: few
cdr3_nt: TGTGCCAGCAGCCGCTTATTCGACAATGAGCAGTTCTTC
cdr3_aa: CASSRLFDNEQFF

j_call: TRBJ1-1
v_call: TRBV12-3/TRBV12-4
d_call: .
clone_size: .
cdr3_nt: TGTGCCACCTCCCCTAATCGGGGGGAAGCTTTCTTT
cdr3_aa: CATSPNRGEAFF

j_call: TRBJ2-3
v_call: TRBV29-1
d_call: .
clone_size: few
cdr3_nt: TGCAGCGTTGAGCTCTTAACTGGCACAGATACGCAGTATTTT
cdr3_aa: CSVELLTGTDTQYF

j_call: TRBJ2-5
v_call: TRBV11-2
d_call: TRBD2
clone_size: .
cdr3_nt: TGTGCCAGCAGCTTCCCCGACGGGGGGAAGACCCAGTACTTC
cdr3_aa: CASSFPDGGKTQYF

j_call: TRBJ2-1
v_call: TRBV9
d_call: .
clone_size: .
cdr3_nt: TGTGCCAGCAGCGTCGGGGTCCCCTACAATGAGCAGTTCTTC
cdr3_aa: CASSVGVPYNEQFF

j_call: TRBJ2-3
v_call: TRBV29-1
d_call: TRBD1
clone_size: many
cdr3_nt: TGCAGCGTTGGGAGGGACAGGGGGCAAGGTGGAGATACGCAGTATTTT
cdr3_aa: CSVGRDRGQGGDTQYF

j_call: TRBJ2-5
v_call: TRBV12-3/TRBV12-4
d_call: TRBD2
clone_size: .
cdr3_nt: TGTGCCAGCAGTTCCCCACTCGGGACTAGCGGGGCGGAGACCCAGTACTTC
cdr3_aa: CASSSPLGTSGAETQYF

j_call: TRBJ1-1
v_call: TRBV20-1
d_call: .
clone_size: .
cdr3_nt: TGCAGTGCTAGAGAAGGGGCGGGGGACACTGAAGCTTTCTTT
cdr3_aa: CSAREGAGDTEAFF

j_call: TRBJ2-7
v_call: TRBV7-8
d_call: TRBD1
clone_size: .
cdr3_nt: TGTGCCAGCAGCTCTGGACAGGGGCGGAACTACGAGCAGTACTTC
cdr3_aa: CASSSGQGRNYEQYF

j_call: TRBJ1-2
v_call: TRBV20-1
d_call: TRBD1
clone_size: few
cdr3_nt: TGCAGTGCTACGGGCAGGGGGTATAGTATGGGCTACACCTTC
cdr3_aa: CSATGRGYSMGYTF

j_call: TRBJ1-1
v_call: TRBV2
d_call: .
clone_size: few
cdr3_nt: TGTGCCAGAGACCCCGGGACGTTGGAAACTGAAGCTTTCTTT
cdr3_aa: CARDPGTLETEAFF

j_call: TRBJ2-7
v_call: TRBV12-3/TRBV12-4
d_call: .
clone_size: many
cdr3_nt: TGTGCCAGCAGTTTAGGTGGGTTAGTCTACGAGCAGTACTTC
cdr3_aa: CASSLGGLVYEQYF

j_call: TRBJ2-5
v_call: TRBV7-9
d_call: .
clone_size: .
cdr3_nt: TGTGCCAGCAGCTTAGTTGGGCGTGGAGAAGAGACCCAGTACTTC
cdr3_aa: CASSLVGRGEETQYF

j_call: TRBJ2-5
v_call: TRBV4-1
d_call: TRBD2
clone_size: .
cdr3_nt: TGCGCCAGCAGCCAAGATTACGTGCTAGCGGGAGGGCCGAGGGGAGAGACCCAGTACTTC
cdr3_aa: CASSQDYVLAGGPRGETQYF

j_call: TRBJ1-5
v_call: TRBV4-2
d_call: .
clone_size: .
cdr3_nt: TGTGCCAGCAGCCAAGATCCGAACAGGGCAAGCAATCAGCCCCAGCATTTT
cdr3_aa: CASSQDPNRASNQPQHF

j_call: TRBJ1-1
v_call: TRBV20-1
d_call: .
clone_size: .
cdr3_nt: TGCAGTGCTAGAGCTTCGGAGCTCGGGGATGGAGGAACTGAAGTTTTCTTT
cdr3_aa: CSARASELGDGGTEVFF

j_call: TRBJ2-1
v_call: TRBV4-1
d_call: .
clone_size: few
cdr3_nt: TGCGCCAGCAGGGGAGTTACCGGGACCTGGGACAATGAGCAGTTCTTC
cdr3_aa: CASRGVTGTWDNEQFF